The rows below give T cell receptor beta chains drawn from one sample of a study of brain T cells in children with intractable seizures. The data were produced by immunoSEQ multiplex PCR, yet TCRdb's version contains in-frame clones alone and is incomplete. The table shows 50,000 to 75,000 clones, with more than 95% occurring only once. The source material was peripheral blood, sampled at surgery. These receptor sequences come from a boy less than two years old with focal cortical dysplasia and intractable seizures. Both conserved end residues are part of each CDR3. Each record gives: J gene, D gene, clone size, V gene, CDR3 protein, CDR3 DNA. The D gene is left open where the match is weak. Clone size, where shown, is once, few, many, or a class for clones that have expanded.

TRBJ2-7	NA	NA	TRBV7-3	CASSYTGTGSYEQYF	TGTGCCAGCAGCTATACCGGGACGGGGTCCTACGAGCAGTACTTC
TRBJ2-1	NA	NA	TRBV10-2	CASTSGDNEQFF	TGCGCCAGCACCTCGGGTGATAATGAGCAGTTCTTC
TRBJ2-3	NA	NA	TRBV19	CASSIPRTTSTDTQYF	TGTGCCAGTAGTATCCCCAGGACTACTAGCACAGATACGCAGTATTTT
TRBJ1-1	NA	NA	TRBV29-1	CSVVRDGGDTEAFF	TGCAGCGTTGTGCGGGACGGGGGGGACACTGAAGCTTTCTTT
TRBJ1-2	TRBD1	once	TRBV9	CASSGTGIYGYTF	TGTGCCAGCAGCGGGACAGGGATATATGGCTACACCTTC
TRBJ2-1	TRBD2	NA	TRBV19	CASSKAGTSGRLNEQFF	TGTGCCAGTAGTAAGGCTGGGACTAGCGGGAGGTTGAATGAGCAGTTCTTC
TRBJ2-5	TRBD1	NA	TRBV24-1	CATSTTGSGTQYF	TGTGCCACCAGCACGACAGGGTCCGGGACCCAGTACTTC
TRBJ2-1	TRBD1	NA	TRBV7-8	CASSLGQGSYNEQFF	TGTGCCAGCAGCTTAGGACAGGGGAGCTACAATGAGCAGTTCTTC
TRBJ2-1	TRBD2	NA	TRBV27	CASSLLAGGQYNEQFF	TGTGCCAGCAGTTTACTAGCGGGAGGACAGTACAATGAGCAGTTCTTC
TRBJ2-3	TRBD2	once	TRBV10-3	CAIIVGGGAKDTQYF	TGTGCCATCATAGTCGGCGGGGGGGCGAAAGATACGCAGTATTTT
TRBJ2-3	TRBD2	NA	TRBV7-2	CASRVRTRDTQYF	TGTGCCAGCAGGGTTCGGACTAGAGATACGCAGTATTTT
TRBJ2-3	NA	NA	TRBV5-6	CASSLVSGTDTQYF	TGTGCCAGCAGCTTGGTGTCGGGCACAGATACGCAGTATTTT
TRBJ2-7	TRBD2	NA	TRBV18	CASSRGLAGGPPYEQYF	TGTGCCAGCTCTCGGGGACTAGCGGGAGGGCCGCCCTACGAGCAGTACTTC
TRBJ2-1	TRBD1	once	TRBV24-1	CATSDRTGSNEQFF	TGTGCCACCAGTGATAGGACAGGGTCCAATGAGCAGTTCTTC
TRBJ2-3	NA	NA	TRBV20-1	CSASRLEGQVFPTDTQYF	TGCAGTGCTAGTCGATTGGAGGGCCAAGTCTTCCCCACAGATACGCAGTATTTT
TRBJ1-5	NA	NA	TRBV2	CASSEQGPNQPQHF	TGTGCCAGCAGCGAACAGGGACCAAATCAGCCCCAGCATTTT
TRBJ1-1	NA	NA	TRBV29-1	CSVITLWSNTEAFF	TGCAGCGTTATTACGCTCTGGTCGAACACTGAAGCTTTCTTT
TRBJ2-5	NA	NA	TRBV5-4	CASSFLPGGLVTQYF	TGTGCCAGCAGCTTCTTGCCGGGGGGCCTGGTGACCCAGTACTTC
TRBJ2-3	NA	NA	TRBV24-1	CATSERGGTSDTQYF	TGTGCCACCAGTGAACGAGGGGGGACCTCAGATACGCAGTATTTT
TRBJ1-1	NA	NA	TRBV20-1	CSAGYRAAAFF	TGCAGTGCTGGTTACAGGGCAGCAGCTTTCTTT
TRBJ2-7	TRBD2	NA	TRBV7-9	CASSLDGGGYEQYF	TGTGCCAGCAGCCTGGACGGGGGGGGCTACGAGCAGTACTTC
TRBJ1-1	TRBD1	NA	TRBV6-5	CASSYKGQGVTEAFF	TGTGCCAGCAGTTACAAAGGACAGGGGGTCACTGAAGCTTTCTTT
TRBJ2-3	TRBD2	NA	TRBV6-4	CASSDSSGGADTQYF	TGTGCCAGCAGTGACTCTAGCGGGGGGGCAGATACGCAGTATTTT
TRBJ2-1	TRBD2	NA	TRBV3-1/TRBV3-2	CASSQEIWGLAGEFNNEQFF	TGTGCCAGCAGCCAAGAAATCTGGGGACTAGCGGGGGAGTTCAACAATGAGCAGTTCTTC
TRBJ1-4	TRBD1	once	TRBV6-6	CASSYSGTGEFF	TGTGCCAGCAGTTACTCAGGGACAGGGGAATTTTTT